Shown below are 5 T cell receptor beta chains from a single sample sequenced in a study of technical replicates of blood from a few donors. Some clones are missing from TCRdb's copy, which holds only in-frame ones; the method was immunoSEQ multiplex PCR. This table holds 81,000 or so clones, approximately 96% found once. Sequenced sample: T cells isolated from PBMCs. These receptors were taken from a human donor in good health.

V is TRBV6-5 and J is TRBJ1-4; the match to TRBD1 covers 7 bases. Per the germline V gene, CDR1 is MNHEY and CDR2 is SVGAGI. This CDR3 comprises 15 residues. The V segment lost 4 bases and the J segment 10 bases; nucleotides outside the gene matches: 12. As DNA, the CDR3 is TGTGCCAGCAGTTTTGACAGGGCCTCTCTAGGAAAACTGTTTTTT. It translates to CASSFDRASLGKLFF.

The rearrangement links TRBV9 to TRBJ2-1, with D tentatively TRBD2 (5 bases). Germline V gene sequence: CDR1 SGDLS, CDR2 YYNGEE. Trimming removed 3 bases at V and 0 bases at J, with 10 bases between. The CDR3 covers 15 residues. The chain's CDR3 is CASSALDFSYNEQFF. DNA for the CDR3: TGTGCCAGCAGCGCGCTGGACTTCTCCTACAATGAGCAGTTCTTC. The full variable domain, in which reference TRBV9 and TRBJ2-1 provide the parts outside the CDR3, is DSGVTQTPKHLITATGQRVTLRCSPRSGDLSVYWYQQSLDQGLQFLIQYYNGEERAKGNILERFSAQQFPDLHSELNLSSLELGDSALYFCASSALDFSYNEQFFGPGTRLTVL.

The chain employs TRBV27 and TRBJ1-5; 10 bases agree with TRBD1. J was trimmed by 5 bases and V by 5 bases; bases with no gene match: 9. Germline V gene lookup returns CDR1 MNHEY and CDR2 SMNVEV (reference sequence). CDR3 length: 16 residues. CDR3 in amino acids: CASSTGGQGGYQPQHF. CDR3 DNA sequence: TGTGCCAGCAGTACCGGAGGACAGGGGGGCTATCAGCCCCAGCATTTT.

This sequence joins TRBV11-2 and TRBJ1-6; 8 bases fit TRBD1. The V gene end was trimmed by 4 bases and the J gene end by 5 bases; junction bases not matched to a gene: 13. Germline lookup yields CDR1 SGHAT and CDR2 FQNNGV. The CDR3 totals 18 residues. The CDR3 here is CASSSFWGTGDNNSPLHF. The CDR3 DNA sequence: TGTGCCAGCAGCTCATTCTGGGGGACAGGAGATAATAATTCACCCCTCCACTTT.

The V gene is TRBV2, the J gene TRBJ2-7; 7 nucleotides align to TRBD1. Germline V gene sequence: CDR1 SNHLY, CDR2 FYNNEI. The CDR3 is made up of 17 amino acids. Losses at the gene ends were 5 bases for V and 3 bases for J; bases not matched to a gene: 16. The CDR3 nucleotides are TGTGCCAGCAGTACAGGGGTCAACCCAGCAAGGGACTACGAGCAGTACTTC. Translated: CASSTGVNPARDYEQYF.